These T cell receptor beta chains were read from a single sample in a study of shared clonotypes between healthy human individuals. Only in-frame clones appear in the TCRdb table, and some are missing; sequencing was by immunoSEQ multiplex PCR. This sample yields about 2 million clones, of which about 95% are seen a single time; approximately 1.2% belongs to the top ten. The specimen sequenced was naive CD8+ T cells sorted from blood. The receptor source for this set is a man in his late teens or twenties in good health. CDR3s include the opening cysteine and the closing phenylalanine or tryptophan. Each record gives: J gene, clone size, V gene, D gene, CDR3 DNA, CDR3 protein. D genes are given only for firm matches. Clone size is shown for a subset of rows, as once, few, many or a class of expanded clone.

TRBJ1-1 - TRBV5-1 TRBD1 TGCGCCAGCAGCTTGGGACAGGGTATTACTGAAGCTTTCTTT CASSLGQGITEAFF
TRBJ1-1 - TRBV7-2 - TGTGCCAGCAGCTTAGCGAAGGCTGAAGCTTTCTTT CASSLAKAEAFF
TRBJ1-5 - TRBV28 - TGTGCCAGCAGTCTAGGGATCAATCAGCCCCAGCATTTT CASSLGINQPQHF
TRBJ2-5 - TRBV4-1 - TGCGCCAGCAGCCCCGGGACTGAAAATCAAGAGACCCAGTACTTC CASSPGTENQETQYF
TRBJ2-7 once TRBV10-2 TRBD2 TGCGCCAGCAGTGATGGCGGGAGCTCCTACGAGCAGTACTTC CASSDGGSSYEQYF
TRBJ1-5 - TRBV21-1 - TGTGCCAGCAGCAAAGACAGGGGAAATCAGCCCCAGCATTTT CASSKDRGNQPQHF
TRBJ2-7 - TRBV13 - TGTGCCAGCAGCTTAAGGGGGACCACCTACGAGCAGTACTTC CASSLRGTTYEQYF
TRBJ2-3 - TRBV7-2 TRBD2 TGTGCCAGCAGCTTAGTGGGGCGGGAGGTCTACACAGATACGCAGTATTTT CASSLVGREVYTDTQYF
TRBJ2-7 - TRBV9 TRBD1 TGTGCCAGCAGTGTCGGGACAGCCCTTGTGGAGCAGTACTTC CASSVGTALVEQYF
TRBJ1-1 few TRBV9 TRBD1 TGTGCCAGCAGCTTGGGACAGATGAACACTGAAGCTTTCTTT CASSLGQMNTEAFF
TRBJ2-7 - TRBV11-2 - TGTGCCAGCAGCCGGAGCTACGAGCAGTACTTC CASSRSYEQYF
TRBJ1-2 - TRBV6-6 - TGTGCCAGCAGTTACGGACGGGACGGCTACACCTTC CASSYGRDGYTF
TRBJ2-2 - TRBV15 - TGTGCCACCAGCAGAGATGAGGGAGGGGAGCTGTTTTTT CATSRDEGGELFF
TRBJ1-1 once TRBV19 - TGTGCCAGTAGTACCGACCAGGACCAGCGGGAACAGAACACTGAAGCTTTCTTT CASSTDQDQREQNTEAFF
TRBJ1-2 - TRBV21-1 - TGTGCCAGCATCACGGCCAGGCAAAACTATGGCTACACCTTC CASITARQNYGYTF
TRBJ2-1 - TRBV7-3 - TGTGCCAGCAGCTTAGGGGGACGGACTTACAATGAGCAGTTCTTC CASSLGGRTYNEQFF
TRBJ2-2 - TRBV2 TRBD2 TGTGCCAGCAGGCATCCGGGACTAGCTGCCGGGGAGCTGTTTTTT CASRHPGLAAGELFF
TRBJ2-7 - TRBV5-6 - TGTGCCAGCAGCTTACAGGCCATTCCCTACGAGCAGTACTTC CASSLQAIPYEQYF
TRBJ2-1 - TRBV19 - TGTGCCAGTAGTCCGGACAGGGAGGGCTACAATGAGCAGTTCTTC CASSPDREGYNEQFF
TRBJ1-1 - TRBV10-3 TRBD1 TGTGCCATCAGGGACAGGGGGATGAACACTGAAGCTTTCTTT CAIRDRGMNTEAFF
TRBJ2-3 - TRBV4-1 - TGCGCCAGCAGCCGGATGAGCGGGAGCACAGATACGCAGTATTTT CASSRMSGSTDTQYF
TRBJ2-7 once TRBV7-2 TRBD2 TGTGCCAGCAGCTTAGACCCGGGGACTAGCCCCTACGAGCAGTACTTC CASSLDPGTSPYEQYF
TRBJ2-2 - TRBV4-3 - TGCGCCAGCAGCCAAGATCGTAGTTCCGGGGAGCTGTTTTTT CASSQDRSSGELFF
TRBJ2-5 once TRBV9 - TGTGCCAGCAGCCTCCGGGACAATTCGTACCAAGAGACCCAGTACTTC CASSLRDNSYQETQYF
TRBJ2-7 - TRBV25-1 - TGTGCCAGCATGGAGGGATCCTACGAGCAGTACTTC CASMEGSYEQYF
TRBJ1-1 - TRBV19 TRBD1 TGTGCCAGTAGTTCGACAGGGGGAGGGACTGAAGCTTTCTTT CASSSTGGGTEAFF
TRBJ2-7 - TRBV7-2 - TGTGCCAGCAGCTTAGCGGCCTACGAGCAGTACTTC CASSLAAYEQYF
TRBJ2-1 - TRBV2 - TGTGCCAGCCCGACATTGGGTGCCTCCTACAATGAGCAGTTCTTC CASPTLGASYNEQFF
TRBJ2-1 - TRBV9 - TGTGCCAGCAGTCAAGGGGGACATGAGCAGTTCTTC CASSQGGHEQFF
TRBJ2-7 - TRBV7-2 TRBD1 TGTGCCAGCAGCTTAGCCCCCGGGACAGGTTTCTACGAGCAGTACTTC CASSLAPGTGFYEQYF
TRBJ1-1 - TRBV6-5 - TGTGCCAGCAGCACAGGGAACACTGAAGCTTTCTTT CASSTGNTEAFF
TRBJ2-1 - TRBV19 - TGTGCCAGTAGTATATACGAACCCGCGGGCAATGAGCAGTTCTTC CASSIYEPAGNEQFF
TRBJ2-5 - TRBV25-1 - TGTGCCAGCAGTGAATTTGGGAGGCAAGAGACCCAGTACTTC CASSEFGRQETQYF
TRBJ1-1 - TRBV30 - TGTGCCTGGAATCTGGGGCTAGATGAAGCTTTCTTT CAWNLGLDEAFF
TRBJ1-1 - TRBV13 - TGTGCCAGCAGCTTGTATAGGGGGAACACTGAAGCTTTCTTT CASSLYRGNTEAFF
TRBJ2-7 - TRBV27 TRBD2 TGTGCCAGCAGTTTACTCGGAGTAGCGGGTACTAATGAAGGGCAGTACTTC CASSLLGVAGTNEGQYF
TRBJ1-1 - TRBV11-2 - TGTGCCAGCAGCTTAGATCCCGCAATTGGAAACACTGAAGCTTTCTTT CASSLDPAIGNTEAFF
TRBJ2-3 - TRBV29-1 TRBD2 TGCAGCGCTTTAGGCGGGACTAGCGGCACAGATACGCAGTATTTT CSALGGTSGTDTQYF
TRBJ2-7 - TRBV9 TRBD2 TGTGCCAGCAGCCTCGGGACTAGCGGAACTTACGAGCAGTACTTC CASSLGTSGTYEQYF
TRBJ1-2 once TRBV7-9 - TGTGCCAGCACCCTTGCCGGAGAGGATGGCTACACCTTC CASTLAGEDGYTF